This T cell receptor beta chain was identified during a study of T cell responses to AZD1222 COVID-19 vaccine (dated by TCRdb to about 2021). Concerning the study at large: AZD1222 recipients whose second dose came at about 4 weeks and those whose second dose came at about 12 weeks were combined into one group, since spike-specific TCR depth and breadth did not differ between the two schedules. Trial participants were enrolled by age into 18-55, 56-69 and 70-plus year subgroups, with around 150, 28 and 57 TCR-sequenced participants respectively. TCR sequencing was performed for about 240 trial participants, of whom around 210 were given two doses of AZD1222 and roughly 25 were given two doses of MenACWY control vaccine.

The CDR3 regions of human TCRbeta chains were analyzed by immunosequencing. In the paper's pipeline: TCRs in the repertoires were matched against a reference library of SARS-CoV-2-specific TCRs that had been generated with the MIRA antigen-specificity platform. Breadth was defined as the fraction of unique TCRs that were SARS-CoV-2-associated, and depth was defined as the fraction of total T cells that were SARS-CoV-2-associated. Each spike-specific TCR was assigned to its reactive spike region and to a CD4 or CD8 class using the MIRA data. Log10-transformed breadth and depth values were compared by one-way ANOVA with Sidak's multiple comparisons tests. TCRdb mirrors the immuneACCESS table, restricted to in-frame sequences. Some clones are absent from its copies; in checked studies, under half trace to an unresolved V gene, and the reason for the others is unknown. The DNA gave D and trimming, while V, J and clone size come from that table. In this sample the table shows 130,000 or so clones, 90% of which occur a single time. 6.9% of the sample comes from the top ten.

Taken with the paper, the label for time point translates to: baseline before first vaccination. Vaccinee samples came from UK trials COV001 and COV002, including a single-blind randomized controlled phase 2/3 trial of AZD1222 (ChAdOx1 nCoV-19) in healthy adults. For TCRbeta chain sequencing, PBMC samples were collected from trial participants at day 0 and at day 28 after the second dose. Overall results and qualifications from the work: Conclusions about previously exposed vaccinees are limited, since just five to seven AZD1222 recipients were seropositive for SARS-CoV-2 at baseline. CD4 TCRs associated with the vaccine covered the entire spike protein, and the dominant responses were in regions 160-218 and 743-854. Participants were mostly white British, with more females than males. The authors suggested clonal diversity may have been underestimated. Reportedly, close to half of the unique spike-specific TCRs recognized epitopes lying outside the regions that are mutated in the B.1.351 and B.1.1.7 variants. The 56-69-year group was small, and its depth increase did not reach significance, likely because of low power. A significant rise in spike-specific TCR breadth and depth was observed after two AZD1222 doses relative to day 0 and relative to MenACWY recipients. Because no day 14 peak-response samples were available, the repertoires could be characterized only after the peak T cell response.

Worth noting for this clone: Its antigen remains unidentified. No qualities accompany the bases; no much larger clone lies one base away.

Including cysteine and phenylalanine, the CDR3 has 12 amino acids. Solely the CDR3 DNA is kept, with 36 bases framed from the first base. Trimming costs V 1 base and J 6 bases, and their ends lie 9 bases apart. The germline V gene encodes CDR1 SQVTM and CDR2 ANQGSEA. Recombination joined TRBV29-1 with TRBJ1-2; a tentative D call is TRBD1 (5 bases match). The TCR comes from an adult in good health. The specimen was peripheral blood, collected on day 0 of AZD1222 vaccination. The CDR3 region: CSVEGDADGYTF. In nucleotide form, the sequence is TGCAGCGTTGAAGGGGACGCCGATGGCTACACCTTC.